This note documents a single TCR beta chain sequence. This entry is derived from a study of blood T cell repertoires in COVID-19. In the original processing: From reference gene primer amplification, estimates of nucleated cell counts were derived. Sequenced by immunoSEQ multiplex PCR; TCRdb stores in-frame clones only, minus some. V and J calls plus clone size are reproduced from that table; the DNA served to infer D and trimming. The sample lists 85,000 to 120,000 clones, approximately 78% seen once, with approximately 9.9% in the top ten. V lost 11 bases to trimming and J lost 10 bases; unmatched junction nucleotides: 25. The CDR3 covers 17 residues. The germline CDR1 and CDR2 sequences are SEHNR and FQNEAQ (reference sequence).

The source material was peripheral blood. The rearrangement joins TRBV7-9 to TRBJ2-1, with 8 bases identical to TRBD2. The source of this sequence is a man in his sixties with active or convalescent COVID-19. The CDR3 reads CALPKKASGLGDSEQFF. The CDR3 DNA is TGTGCCCTCCCCAAGAAGGCCTCGGGACTAGGCGATAGCGAGCAGTTCTTC.